This T cell receptor (beta chain) was identified during a study of cytomegalovirus exposure and HLA in healthy donors. General study points: In a later analysis, across HLA loci, associated TCR counts were highest for DRB1, lowest for HLA-C. The authors enumerated some 160 TCR beta chains as linked to cytomegalovirus.

The CDR3 is made up of 12 amino acids. From germline, CDR1 is LNHDA and CDR2 SQIVND (reference sequence). Trimming removed 5 bases at V and 5 bases at J, with 8 bases between. Regarding this clone: The antigen is unknown.

The study ran its PCR with 60 Vbeta and 13 Jbeta primers. Assay: immunoSEQ multiplex PCR; the TCRdb copy retains only in-frame clones and omits some. This table has about 140,000 clones, 88% appearing once. Material: PBMCs. This sequence originates from a woman aged 40 to 49 in good health and CMV-seronegative. This chain joins TRBV19 and TRBJ2-3; D possibly corresponds to TRBD2 (6 bases). The CDR3 sequence is CASSGTGDTQYF. The CDR3 nucleotides are TGTGCCAGTAGTGGGACTGGAGATACGCAGTATTTT. Full variable domain (rest looked up from reference TRBV19 and TRBJ2-3): DGGITQSPKYLFRKEGQNVTLSCEQNLNHDAMYWYRQDPGQGLRLIYYSQIVNDFQKGDIAEGYSVSREKKESFPLTVTSAQKNPTAFYLCASSGTGDTQYFGPGTRLTVL.